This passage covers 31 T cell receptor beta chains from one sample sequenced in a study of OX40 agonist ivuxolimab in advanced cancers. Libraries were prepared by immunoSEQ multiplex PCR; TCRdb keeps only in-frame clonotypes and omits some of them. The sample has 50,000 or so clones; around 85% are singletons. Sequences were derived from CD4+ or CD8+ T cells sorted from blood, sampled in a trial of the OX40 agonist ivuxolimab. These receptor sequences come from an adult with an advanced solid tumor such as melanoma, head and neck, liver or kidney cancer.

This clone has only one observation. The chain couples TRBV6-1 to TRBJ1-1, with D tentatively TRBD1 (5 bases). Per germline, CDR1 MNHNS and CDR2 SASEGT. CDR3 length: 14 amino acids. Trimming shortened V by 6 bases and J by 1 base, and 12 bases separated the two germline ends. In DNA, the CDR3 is TGTGCCAGCAGGTTGGACACTTCGAACACTGAAGCTTTCTTT. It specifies CASRLDTSNTEAFF.

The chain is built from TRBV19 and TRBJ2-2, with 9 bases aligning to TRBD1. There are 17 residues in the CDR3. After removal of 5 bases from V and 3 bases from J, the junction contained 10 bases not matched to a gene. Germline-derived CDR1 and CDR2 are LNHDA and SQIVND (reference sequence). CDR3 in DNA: TGTGCCAGTAGTGGCCCCGGGACAGGGTCTGACACCGGGGAGCTGTTTTTT. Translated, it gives CASSGPGTGSDTGELFF.

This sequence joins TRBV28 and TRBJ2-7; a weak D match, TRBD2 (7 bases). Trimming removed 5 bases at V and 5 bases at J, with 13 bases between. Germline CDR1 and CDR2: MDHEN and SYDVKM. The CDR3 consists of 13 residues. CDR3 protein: CASSRRGGDEQYF. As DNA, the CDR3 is TGTGCCAGCAGTCGCCGCGGGGGCGACGAGCAGTACTTC.

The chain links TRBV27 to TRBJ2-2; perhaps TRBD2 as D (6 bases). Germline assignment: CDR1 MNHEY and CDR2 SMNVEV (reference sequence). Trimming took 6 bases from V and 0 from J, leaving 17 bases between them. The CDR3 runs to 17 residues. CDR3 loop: CASSPRLLAPNTGELFF. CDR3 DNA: TGTGCCAGCAGCCCGAGACTCCTAGCGCCGAACACCGGGGAGCTGTTTTTT.

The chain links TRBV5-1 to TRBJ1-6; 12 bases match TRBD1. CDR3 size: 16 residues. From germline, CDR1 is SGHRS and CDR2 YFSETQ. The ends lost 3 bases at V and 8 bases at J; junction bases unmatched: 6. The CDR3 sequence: CASSWGQGAVDSPLHF. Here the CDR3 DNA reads TGCGCCAGCAGCTGGGGACAGGGGGCGGTGGATTCACCCCTCCACTTT.

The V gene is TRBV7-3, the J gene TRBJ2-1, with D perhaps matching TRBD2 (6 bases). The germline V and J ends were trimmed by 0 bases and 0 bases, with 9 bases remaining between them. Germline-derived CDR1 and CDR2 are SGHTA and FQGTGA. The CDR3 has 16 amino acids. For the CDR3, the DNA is TGTGCCAGCAGCTTAACTGGGGACTTCTCCTACAATGAGCAGTTCTTC. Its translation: CASSLTGDFSYNEQFF.

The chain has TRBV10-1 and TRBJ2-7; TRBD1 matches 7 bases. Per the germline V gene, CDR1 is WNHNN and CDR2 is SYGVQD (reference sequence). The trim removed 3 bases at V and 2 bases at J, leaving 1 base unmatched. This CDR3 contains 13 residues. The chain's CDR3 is CASSDGQAYEQYF. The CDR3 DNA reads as TGCGCCAGCAGTGATGGACAGGCCTACGAGCAGTACTTC.

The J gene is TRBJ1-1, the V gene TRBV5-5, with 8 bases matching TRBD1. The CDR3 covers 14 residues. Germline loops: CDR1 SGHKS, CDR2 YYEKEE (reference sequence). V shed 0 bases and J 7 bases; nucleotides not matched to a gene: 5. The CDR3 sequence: CASSLAGGTGEAFF. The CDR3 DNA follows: TGTGCCAGCAGCTTGGCCGGGGGGACAGGTGAAGCTTTCTTT.

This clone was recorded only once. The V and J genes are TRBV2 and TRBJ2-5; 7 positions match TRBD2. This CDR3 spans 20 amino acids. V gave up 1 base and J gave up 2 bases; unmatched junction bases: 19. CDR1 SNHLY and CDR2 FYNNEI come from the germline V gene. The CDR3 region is CASSEEKVGMRGLPQETQYF. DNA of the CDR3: TGTGCCAGCAGTGAAGAGAAAGTGGGTATGAGGGGACTACCTCAAGAGACCCAGTACTTC.

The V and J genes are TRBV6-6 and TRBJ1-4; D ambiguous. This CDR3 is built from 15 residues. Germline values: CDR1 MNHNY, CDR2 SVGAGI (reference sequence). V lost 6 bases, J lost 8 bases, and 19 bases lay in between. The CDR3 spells CASRLGQTRFEKLFF. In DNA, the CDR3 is TGTGCCAGCAGACTTGGCCAGACTAGGTTCGAAAAACTGTTTTTT.

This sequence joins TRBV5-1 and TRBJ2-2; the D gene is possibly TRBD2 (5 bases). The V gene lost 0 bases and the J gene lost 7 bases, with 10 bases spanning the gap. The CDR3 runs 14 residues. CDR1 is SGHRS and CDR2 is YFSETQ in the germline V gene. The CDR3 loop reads CASSLDLGGGELFF. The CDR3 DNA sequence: TGCGCCAGCAGCTTGGATCTTGGAGGCGGGGAGCTGTTTTTT.

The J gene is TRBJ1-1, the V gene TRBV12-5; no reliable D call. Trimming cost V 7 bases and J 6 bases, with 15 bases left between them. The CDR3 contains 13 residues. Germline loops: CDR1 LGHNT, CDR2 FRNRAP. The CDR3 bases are TGTGCTAGTGTCCTGGGTTTTGGGGCTGAAGCTTTCTTT. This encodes CASVLGFGAEAFF.

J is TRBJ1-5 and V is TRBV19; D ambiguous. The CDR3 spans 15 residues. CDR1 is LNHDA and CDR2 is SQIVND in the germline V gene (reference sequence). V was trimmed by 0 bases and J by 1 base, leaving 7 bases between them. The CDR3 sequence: CASSIEWRSNQPQHF. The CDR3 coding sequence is TGTGCCAGTAGTATAGAGTGGAGAAGCAATCAGCCCCAGCATTTT. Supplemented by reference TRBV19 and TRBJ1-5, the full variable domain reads DGGITQSPKYLFRKEGQNVTLSCEQNLNHDAMYWYRQDPGQGLRLIYYSQIVNDFQKGDIAEGYSVSREKKESFPLTVTSAQKNPTAFYLCASSIEWRSNQPQHFGDGTRLSIL.

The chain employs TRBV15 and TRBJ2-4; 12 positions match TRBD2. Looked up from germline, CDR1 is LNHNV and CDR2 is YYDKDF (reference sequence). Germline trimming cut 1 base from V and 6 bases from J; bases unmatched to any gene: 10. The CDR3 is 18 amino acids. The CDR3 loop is CATSRALLAGGVGNIQYF. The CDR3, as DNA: TGTGCCACCAGCAGAGCGTTACTAGCGGGGGGCGTGGGAAACATTCAGTACTTC.

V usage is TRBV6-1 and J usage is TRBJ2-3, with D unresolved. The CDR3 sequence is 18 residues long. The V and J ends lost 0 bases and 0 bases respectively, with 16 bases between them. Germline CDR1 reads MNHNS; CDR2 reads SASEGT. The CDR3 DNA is TGTGCCAGCAGTGAAGCGCTTCAGTGGCAGGTTAGCACAGATACGCAGTATTTT. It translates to CASSEALQWQVSTDTQYF.

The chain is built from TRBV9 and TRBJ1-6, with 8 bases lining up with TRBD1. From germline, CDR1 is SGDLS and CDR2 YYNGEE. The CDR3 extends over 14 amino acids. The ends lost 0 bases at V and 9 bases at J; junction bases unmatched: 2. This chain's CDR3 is CASSVEDRVSPLHF. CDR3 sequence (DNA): TGTGCCAGCAGCGTAGAGGACAGGGTTTCACCCCTCCACTTT. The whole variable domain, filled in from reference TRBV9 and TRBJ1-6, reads DSGVTQTPKHLITATGQRVTLRCSPRSGDLSVYWYQQSLDQGLQFLIQYYNGEERAKGNILERFSAQQFPDLHSELNLSSLELGDSALYFCASSVEDRVSPLHFGNGTRLTVT.

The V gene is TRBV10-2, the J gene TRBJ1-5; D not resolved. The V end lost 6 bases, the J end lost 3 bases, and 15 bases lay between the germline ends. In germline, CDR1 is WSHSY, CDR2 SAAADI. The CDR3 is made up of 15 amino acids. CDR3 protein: CASSPMGSPNQPQHF. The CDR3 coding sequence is TGCGCCAGCAGCCCCATGGGCTCTCCCAATCAGCCCCAGCATTTT.

In DNA form, the CDR3 reads TGTGCCATCAGTGAGTCTGGGGGGCGACGAGATACGCAGTATTTT. Translation: CAISESGGRRDTQYF. The V call is TRBV10-3, the J call TRBJ2-3, with D perhaps assigned TRBD1 or TRBD2 (6 bases each). Germline loops: CDR1 ENHRY, CDR2 SYGVKD. V was clipped by 0 bases and J by 5 bases, with 12 bases between them. The length of the CDR3 is 15 residues.

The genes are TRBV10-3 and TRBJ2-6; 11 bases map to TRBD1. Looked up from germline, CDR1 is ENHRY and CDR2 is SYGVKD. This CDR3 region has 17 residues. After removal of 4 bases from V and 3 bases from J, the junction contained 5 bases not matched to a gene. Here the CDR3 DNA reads TGTGCCATCAGTGCGGGGACAGGGGGTAGTGGGGCCAACGTCCTGACTTTC. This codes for CAISAGTGGSGANVLTF.

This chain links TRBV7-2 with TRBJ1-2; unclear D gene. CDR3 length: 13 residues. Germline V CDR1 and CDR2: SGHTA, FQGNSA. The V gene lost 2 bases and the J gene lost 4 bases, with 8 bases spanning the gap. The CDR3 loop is CASSLKQIYGYTF. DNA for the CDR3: TGTGCCAGCAGCTTAAAACAGATCTATGGCTACACCTTC.

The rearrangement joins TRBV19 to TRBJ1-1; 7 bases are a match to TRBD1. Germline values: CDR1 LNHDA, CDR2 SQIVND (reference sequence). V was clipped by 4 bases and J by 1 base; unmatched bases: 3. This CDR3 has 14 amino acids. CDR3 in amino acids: CASSKTGRNTEAFF. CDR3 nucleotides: TGTGCCAGTAGTAAGACAGGGCGGAACACTGAAGCTTTCTTT.

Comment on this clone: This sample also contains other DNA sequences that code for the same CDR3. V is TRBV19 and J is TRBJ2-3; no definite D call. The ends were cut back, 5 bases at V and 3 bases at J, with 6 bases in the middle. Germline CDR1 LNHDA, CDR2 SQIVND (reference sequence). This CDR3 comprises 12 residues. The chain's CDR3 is CASSEVTDTQYF. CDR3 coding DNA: TGTGCCAGTAGTGAGGTGACAGATACGCAGTATTTT.

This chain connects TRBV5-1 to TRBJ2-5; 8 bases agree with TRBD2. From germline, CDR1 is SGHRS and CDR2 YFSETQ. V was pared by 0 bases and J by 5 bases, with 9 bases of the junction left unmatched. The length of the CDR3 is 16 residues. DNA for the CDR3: TGCGCCAGCAGCTTGGCCGAGGCGGGGGGCCGGGAGACCCAGTACTTC. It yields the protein CASSLAEAGGRETQYF.

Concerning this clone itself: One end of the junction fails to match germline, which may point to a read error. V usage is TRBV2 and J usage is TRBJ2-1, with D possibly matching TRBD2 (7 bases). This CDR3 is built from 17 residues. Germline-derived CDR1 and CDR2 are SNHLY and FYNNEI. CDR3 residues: CASSEGGLTGGRGEQFF. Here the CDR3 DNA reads TGTGCCAGCAGCGAAGGGGGATTGACGGGGGGACGTGGTGAGCAGTTCTTC.

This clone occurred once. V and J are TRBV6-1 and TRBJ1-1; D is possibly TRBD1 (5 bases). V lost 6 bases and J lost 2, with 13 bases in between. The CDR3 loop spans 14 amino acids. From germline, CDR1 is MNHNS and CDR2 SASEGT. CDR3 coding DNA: TGTGCCAGCAGCAGGGACCCTTACAACACTGAAGCTTTCTTT. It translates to CASSRDPYNTEAFF.

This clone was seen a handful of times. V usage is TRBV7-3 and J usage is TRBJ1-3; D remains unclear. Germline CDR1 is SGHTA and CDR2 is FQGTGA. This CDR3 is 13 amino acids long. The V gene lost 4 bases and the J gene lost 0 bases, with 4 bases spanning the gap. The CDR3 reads CASSYTSGNTIYF. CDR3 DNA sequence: TGTGCCAGCAGCTACACCTCTGGAAACACCATATATTTT.

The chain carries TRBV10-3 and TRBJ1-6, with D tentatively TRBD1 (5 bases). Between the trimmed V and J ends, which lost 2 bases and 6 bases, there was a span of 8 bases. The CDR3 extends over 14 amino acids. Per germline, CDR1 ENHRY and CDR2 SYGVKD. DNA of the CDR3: TGTGCCATCAGTGAGGACAGTTTTAATTCACCCCTCCACTTT. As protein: CAISEDSFNSPLHF.

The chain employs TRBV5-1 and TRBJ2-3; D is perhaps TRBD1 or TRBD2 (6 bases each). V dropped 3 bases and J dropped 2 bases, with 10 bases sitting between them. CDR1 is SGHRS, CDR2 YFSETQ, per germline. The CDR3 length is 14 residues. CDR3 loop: CASSWGAFTDTQYF. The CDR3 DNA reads TGCGCCAGCAGCTGGGGGGCATTCACAGATACGCAGTATTTT.

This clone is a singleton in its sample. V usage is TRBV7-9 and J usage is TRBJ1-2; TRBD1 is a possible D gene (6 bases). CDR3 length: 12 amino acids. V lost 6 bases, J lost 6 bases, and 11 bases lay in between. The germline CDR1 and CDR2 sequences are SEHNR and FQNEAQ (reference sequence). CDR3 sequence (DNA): TGTGCCAGCAGTTTACAGGGCCATGGCTACACCTTC. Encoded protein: CASSLQGHGYTF.

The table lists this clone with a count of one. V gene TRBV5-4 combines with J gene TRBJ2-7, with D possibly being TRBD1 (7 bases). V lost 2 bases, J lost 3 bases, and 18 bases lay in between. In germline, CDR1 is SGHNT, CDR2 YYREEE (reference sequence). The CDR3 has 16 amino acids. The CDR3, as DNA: TGTGCCAGCAGCTTAGGGGGGACAGTAATGGTCTACGAGCAGTACTTC. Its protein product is CASSLGGTVMVYEQYF.

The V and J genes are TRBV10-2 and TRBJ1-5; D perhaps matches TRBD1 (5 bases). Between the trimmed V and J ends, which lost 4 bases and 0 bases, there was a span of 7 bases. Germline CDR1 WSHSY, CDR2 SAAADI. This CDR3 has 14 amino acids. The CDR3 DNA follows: TGCGCCAGCAGTGGACAGTATAGCAATCAGCCCCAGCATTTT. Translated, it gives CASSGQYSNQPQHF.